This T cell receptor beta chain was observed in a study of early T cells in non-severe SARS-CoV-2 infection (dated by TCRdb to 2020 to 2023). With regard to the full study: TCR sequencing used bulk RNA from unsorted whole blood, so alpha and beta chains could not be paired.

Set within a cohort of healthcare workers in London, UK, this nested case-control study involved weekly PCR testing of nasopharyngeal swabs along with blood sampling. Healthcare workers were recruited during the week of the UK lockdown, between 23 and 31 March 2020, and followed weekly for up to roughly 15 weeks. Here V drops 3 bases and J drops 4 bases, and the junction holds 4 bases not matched to any gene. Reading from cysteine to phenylalanine, the CDR3 counts 14 amino acids. Of the read, only the CDR3 DNA is kept; its 42 bases are in frame from base 1. The germline V gene gives CDR1 as SQVTM and CDR2 as ANQGSEA. Study-wide conclusions, independent of this receptor: VDJdb matching was skewed toward anti-spike CD8 responses and likely underestimated virus-specific expansions by missing private and CD4 specificities.

Libraries were prepared through 5' RACE. The run used a NextSeq 500. In the TCR library protocol, unique molecular identifiers were attached to individual cDNA molecules to correct for PCR bias and sequencing error. Sequencing covered both TCR alpha and beta chains, and within each sample the abundances of alpha and beta sequences were tightly co-correlated. Turning to the authors' computational methods: Decombinator V4 was used to annotate the V gene, J gene and CDR3 of the TCR sequences. Expanded TCRs were defined as changing significantly between any two time points under a Poisson model with p below 0.0001. TCR abundances were normalised to the total number of TCRs sequenced in each sample and reported as counts per million. TRAV1-2 paired with TRAJ12, TRAJ20 or TRAJ33 defined MAIT TCRs, while TRAV10 paired with TRAJ18 defined iNKT TCRs. A search of VDJdb, accessed on 1 November 2021, was run for TCRs annotated to CMV, EBV and SARS-CoV-2, with TCRs annotated for multiple antigens excluded. Using fastp at Q25 and MiXCR, TCRdb reprocessed the public reads and kept productive beta chains. CDR3 protein sequences are deduplicated, and each keeps its most common genes and DNA. The V and J calls were determined by TCRdb, not by the authors. The sample table holds approximately 90,000 distinct CDR3 sequences, of which over 9.5% were seen once. The ten largest clones add up to 3.5% to 5% of the sample.

This clonotype was found many times. This receptor's antigen is unknown. No base quality values were provided; no much bigger clone lies one nucleotide off. The sequence was obtained from an adult who was a healthcare worker with PCR-confirmed SARS-CoV-2 infection or an uninfected control (not recorded which). The rearrangement combines TRBV29-1 with TRBJ2-1; 9 bases in the middle match TRBD2. The material was whole blood, obtained at baseline. The DNA sequence is given as TGCAGCGTTGACCCAGCGGGGGGTTACAATGAGCAGTTCTTC. Its product reads: CSVDPAGGYNEQFF.